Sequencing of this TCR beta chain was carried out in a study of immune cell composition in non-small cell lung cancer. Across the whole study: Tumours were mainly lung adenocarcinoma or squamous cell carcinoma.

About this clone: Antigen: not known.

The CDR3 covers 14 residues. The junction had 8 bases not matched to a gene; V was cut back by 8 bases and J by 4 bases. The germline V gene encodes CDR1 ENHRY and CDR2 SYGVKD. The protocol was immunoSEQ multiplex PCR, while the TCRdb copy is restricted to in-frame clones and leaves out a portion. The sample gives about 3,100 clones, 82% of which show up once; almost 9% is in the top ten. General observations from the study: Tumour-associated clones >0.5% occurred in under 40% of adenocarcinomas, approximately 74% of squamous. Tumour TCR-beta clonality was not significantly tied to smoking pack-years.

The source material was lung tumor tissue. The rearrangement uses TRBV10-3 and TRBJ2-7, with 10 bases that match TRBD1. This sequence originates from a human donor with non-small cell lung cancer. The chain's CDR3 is CAIRSDRGSYEQYF. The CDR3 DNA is TGTGCCATCCGATCGGACAGGGGGTCGTACGAGCAGTACTTC.